This TCR beta chain appears in the sequencing data of a study of control samples from healthy donors and cancer patients. V was cut by 3 bases and J by 5 bases, with 16 bases left in between. Per the germline V gene, CDR1 is MNHEY and CDR2 is SMNVEV (reference sequence). The CDR3 extends over 15 amino acids. The protocol was immunoSEQ multiplex PCR, while the TCRdb copy is restricted to in-frame clones and leaves out a portion. The repertoire holds 130,000 to 150,000 clones, roughly 93% seen once, with more than 4.5% in the top ten. The V and J genes are TRBV27 and TRBJ2-5; D possibly uses TRBD1 or TRBD2 (5 bases each). The sequence derives from a young man in good health. The sequencing sample was made of blood. CDR3 nucleotide sequence: TGTGCCAGCAGTTTGGGACCGCTCCCTGGTGAGACCCAGTACTTC. This sequence encodes CASSLGPLPGETQYF.